The 32 T cell receptor beta chains listed next were all sequenced from one sample in a study of T cells in localized non-small cell lung cancer. The table came from immunoSEQ multiplex PCR; TCRdb's copy has only in-frame clones and leaves some out. The repertoire holds 45,000 to 55,000 clones, with 75% to 90% as singletons. Sequencing was performed on peripheral blood, taken before any cancer treatment. These receptors all stem from a male donor aged 60 or over with stage III squamous cell lung carcinoma.

The chain uses TRBV27 and TRBJ2-1, with 8 bases aligning to TRBD2. The germline V gene encodes CDR1 MNHEY and CDR2 SMNVEV (reference sequence). The CDR3 is 17 residues long. Trimming cost V 3 bases and J 8 bases; bases outside gene matches: 15. The CDR3 loop is CASSLRTSREGVYEQFF. The DNA of the CDR3 is TGTGCCAGCAGTTTGCGGACTAGCAGGGAGGGAGTGTATGAGCAGTTCTTC.

In this sample, this clone turned up a few times. This chain uses TRBV11-2 with TRBJ2-5, with D perhaps matching TRBD1 (6 bases). Trimming cost V 2 bases and J 8 bases, with 9 bases left between them. CDR3 length: 12 residues. Germline V lookup: CDR1 SGHAT, CDR2 FQNNGV. The CDR3 here is CASSLQGFTQYF. CDR3 in DNA: TGTGCCAGCAGCTTACAGGGGTTTACCCAGTACTTC.

Points on this clone: At one boundary the junction diverges from the germline segment, which might be a read error. The chain recombines TRBV4-2 with TRBJ2-5; possible D gene TRBD2, 5 bases. The CDR3 length is 16 residues. Germline V gene lookup returns CDR1 LGHNA and CDR2 YNFKEQ. The DNA for the CDR3 is TGTGCCACCAGCCGGGGTTCCGGGATACTCCAAGAGACCCAGTACTTC. This translates into CATSRGSGILQETQYF.

The chain couples TRBV10-1 to TRBJ2-2; either TRBD1 or TRBD2 may supply D (5 bases each). Germline CDR1 is WNHNN and CDR2 is SYGVQD (reference sequence). Trimming removed 6 bases at V and 4 bases at J, with 15 bases between. This CDR3 region has 15 residues. The CDR3 DNA follows: TGCGCCAGCAGGAGGGCAGGGTCCCTCACCGGGGAGCTGTTTTTT. Amino acid sequence: CASRRAGSLTGELFF.

The chain joins TRBV2 to TRBJ2-2; 12 nucleotides agree with TRBD1. The germline gives CDR1 SNHLY, CDR2 FYNNEI. V lost 5 bases, J lost 6 bases, and 7 bases stayed unmatched. This CDR3 contains 16 residues. The CDR3 region has the DNA TGTGCCAGCAGTCGGGACAGGGGGCGCCAGGCCGGGGAGCTGTTTTTT. Residues: CASSRDRGRQAGELFF.

The CDR3 DNA sequence: TGTGCCAGCAGCTTATCTCGGGGCGGGTACGGGGAGCTGTTTTTT. This gives the protein CASSLSRGGYGELFF. This chain joins TRBV7-3 and TRBJ2-2; tentatively, D is TRBD1 or TRBD2 (5 bases each). Per germline, CDR1 SGHTA and CDR2 FQGTGA. This CDR3 region has 15 residues. V lost 2 bases, J lost 7 bases, and 14 bases lay in between.

The rearrangement joins TRBV5-6 to TRBJ1-4; the match to TRBD1 covers 7 bases. Per germline, CDR1 SGHDT and CDR2 YYEEEE. V lost 4 bases, J lost 5 bases, and 14 bases stayed unmatched. This CDR3 has 17 amino acids. The chain's CDR3 is CASSRDRELGVNEKLFF. CDR3 DNA: TGTGCCAGCAGCCGTGACAGGGAACTTGGCGTAAATGAAAAACTGTTTTTT.

The rearrangement uses TRBV7-9 and TRBJ1-1; D is unresolved. This CDR3 spans 15 amino acids. CDR1 is SEHNR and CDR2 is FQNEAQ in the germline V gene (reference sequence). V was pared by 3 bases and J by 0 bases, with 11 bases between. CDR3 nucleotide sequence: TGTGCCAGCAGCTTCGGCAGTATCCTGAACACTGAAGCTTTCTTT. Its translation: CASSFGSILNTEAFF.

The V and J genes are TRBV7-2 and TRBJ2-3; D unclear. This CDR3 is 16 amino acids long. V dropped 5 bases and J dropped 6 bases, with 21 bases sitting between them. The germline V gene has CDR1 SGHTA and CDR2 FQGNSA. The CDR3 DNA follows: TGTGCCAGCAGCCCAAGGGCCTGGGAAAGCTCGGATACGCAGTATTTT. Amino acids: CASSPRAWESSDTQYF. Full variable domain (rest looked up from reference TRBV7-2 and TRBJ2-3): GAGVSQSPSNKVTEKGKDVELRCDPISGHTALYWYRQSLGQGLEFLIYFQGNSAPDKSGLPSDRFSAERTGGSVSTLTIQRTQQEDSAVYLCASSPRAWESSDTQYFGPGTRLTVL.

V usage is TRBV4-1 and J usage is TRBJ2-1, with 8 bases aligning to TRBD2. With V trimmed by 0 bases and J by 4 bases, 8 bases remained unmatched. This CDR3 region has 17 residues. Germline-derived CDR1 and CDR2 are MGHRA and YSYEKL. The CDR3 sequence is CASSQDDQRGSYNEQFF. The CDR3 bases are TGCGCCAGCAGCCAAGATGATCAGCGGGGGAGTTACAATGAGCAGTTCTTC.

The gene calls are TRBV7-2 and TRBJ2-1; possible D gene TRBD1, 7 bases. The CDR3 is 15 amino acids. From germline, CDR1 is SGHTA and CDR2 FQGNSA. The V end lost 8 bases, the J end lost 6 bases, and 20 bases lay between the germline ends. In DNA form, the CDR3 reads TGTGCCAGCTCCCCCAGGGGGGAGCCCTTCAATGAGCAGTTCTTC. Amino acid sequence: CASSPRGEPFNEQFF.

The chain couples TRBV10-3 to TRBJ2-7; weak D call: TRBD2 (5 bases). With 2 bases removed from V and 0 bases from J, the gap between germline ends came to 17 bases. Germline V lookup: CDR1 ENHRY, CDR2 SYGVKD. There are 17 residues in the CDR3. The CDR3 region is CAISEIGGSSSSYEQYF. DNA of the CDR3: TGTGCCATCAGTGAGATAGGCGGGTCTTCTAGCTCCTACGAGCAGTACTTC.

V gene TRBV19 combines with J gene TRBJ2-1; 11 bases line up with TRBD2. This CDR3 contains 20 residues. Germline trimming cut 5 bases from V and 0 bases from J; bases unmatched to any gene: 15. From germline, CDR1 is LNHDA and CDR2 SQIVND (reference sequence). CDR3 amino acids: CASSVPSGGHPSGSYNEQFF. CDR3 DNA sequence: TGTGCCAGTAGTGTCCCTAGCGGGGGGCACCCTTCGGGCTCCTACAATGAGCAGTTCTTC.

The chain recombines TRBV9 with TRBJ1-1; no definite D call. Deletions cut 5 bases from V and 1 base from J, with 9 bases between. Germline lookup yields CDR1 SGDLS and CDR2 YYNGEE. This CDR3 spans 13 amino acids. The CDR3 region is CASSDNRNTEAFF. The CDR3 DNA is TGTGCCAGCAGTGATAACAGGAACACTGAAGCTTTCTTT.

The chain couples TRBV5-1 to TRBJ2-1; tentative D call: TRBD2 (5 bases). In germline, CDR1 is SGHRS, CDR2 YFSETQ. CDR3 size: 15 residues. Trimming cost V 0 bases and J 4 bases, with 11 bases left between them. CDR3 nucleotides: TGCGCCAGCAGCTTGGATGAGGGTAGGTACAATGAGCAGTTCTTC. Its protein is CASSLDEGRYNEQFF.

This clone was detected many times. The rearrangement joins TRBV18 to TRBJ2-2, with 10 bases matching TRBD1. Germline V gene lookup returns CDR1 KGHSH and CDR2 LQKENI. The CDR3 is 17 amino acids. V lost 3 bases, J lost 5 bases, and 9 bases stayed unmatched. The CDR3 loop reads CASSPTRTGGLTGELFF. CDR3 in DNA: TGTGCCAGCTCACCGACTAGGACAGGGGGATTGACCGGGGAGCTGTTTTTT.

V usage is TRBV5-1 and J usage is TRBJ2-3, with 10 bases that match TRBD1. This CDR3 comprises 15 residues. The V and J ends lost 2 bases and 5 bases, in that order; junction bases with no gene match: 5. Germline V CDR1 and CDR2: SGHRS, YFSETQ. The CDR3 DNA reads as TGCGCCAGCAGCTTCGGACAGGGGGGATTAGATACGCAGTATTTT. Protein: CASSFGQGGLDTQYF.

The chain has TRBV6-5 and TRBJ1-2; D is uncertain. The germline CDR1 and CDR2 sequences are MNHEY and SVGAGI. The V end was cut by 3 bases, the J end by 5 bases, with 10 bases between. The CDR3 has 13 residues. The DNA of the CDR3 is TGTGCCAGCAGTTATTCTGGTGGATATGGCTACACCTTC. Translation: CASSYSGGYGYTF.

This chain joins TRBV5-5 and TRBJ2-7; D remains unclear. This CDR3 is built from 14 residues. Germline-derived CDR1 and CDR2 are SGHKS and YYEKEE (reference sequence). The ends were cut back, 0 bases at V and 2 bases at J, with 9 bases in the middle. CDR3 nucleotides: TGTGCCAGCAGCTTGGATAACACTCCCTACGAGCAGTACTTC. It is translated as CASSLDNTPYEQYF.

Here the CDR3 DNA reads TGCAGCGCCAAGGACACAGATACGCAGTATTTT. This codes for CSAKDTDTQYF. The rearrangement joins TRBV29-1 to TRBJ2-3; no clear D gene. The CDR3 extends over 11 amino acids. Trimming took off 7 bases at V and 2 bases at J, with 7 bases between the two ends. Per germline, CDR1 SQVTM and CDR2 ANQGSEA.

The V gene is TRBV6-1, the J gene TRBJ1-6; D unclear. Trimming removed 2 bases at V and 8 bases at J, with 7 bases between. Germline CDR1 reads MNHNS; CDR2 reads SASEGT. This CDR3 is built from 13 residues. The chain's CDR3 is CASSENWDSPLHF. CDR3 in DNA: TGTGCCAGCAGTGAAAATTGGGATTCACCCCTCCACTTT.

The V gene is TRBV7-9, the J gene TRBJ1-4; perhaps TRBD1 as D (5 bases). The CDR3 extends over 14 amino acids. Between the trimmed V and J ends, which lost 1 base and 6 bases, there was a span of 9 bases. Germline-derived CDR1 and CDR2 are SEHNR and FQNEAQ (reference sequence). The CDR3 loop reads CASSLGQGDEKLFF. CDR3 DNA: TGTGCCAGCAGCTTAGGGCAGGGAGATGAAAAACTGTTTTTT.

This clone was recorded a few times. The chain carries TRBV19 and TRBJ1-5; unclear D gene. The germline CDR1 and CDR2 sequences are LNHDA and SQIVND (reference sequence). This CDR3 comprises 16 residues. V gave up 3 bases and J gave up 2 bases, with 14 bases separating them. The CDR3 bases are TGTGCCAGTAGTATCTTGTTGGGCCAGGGCAATCAGCCCCAGCATTTT. This gives the protein CASSILLGQGNQPQHF.

The chain links TRBV28 to TRBJ1-1, with a tentative D call TRBD1 (5 bases). The CDR3 consists of 15 residues. V lost 6 bases to trimming and J lost 1 base, with 15 bases between them. Germline values: CDR1 MDHEN, CDR2 SYDVKM. Written as DNA, the CDR3 is TGTGCCAGCAGAGGGACTACGGGCCGGAACACTGAAGCTTTCTTT. Translation: CASRGTTGRNTEAFF.

The rearrangement joins TRBV12-5 to TRBJ2-1; 8 nucleotides match TRBD2. J was trimmed by 9 bases and V by 8 bases; bases with no gene match: 9. The CDR3 length is 13 residues. Germline loops: CDR1 LGHNT, CDR2 FRNRAP. Written as DNA, the CDR3 is TGTGCTAGTCGGTCCAGCGGGAGAAGTGAGCAGTTCTTC. It yields the protein CASRSSGRSEQFF.

This clone was seen repeatedly, ten times or more. The chain carries TRBV18 and TRBJ2-7; 9 nucleotides line up with TRBD2. V was pared by 8 bases and J by 3 bases, with 8 bases of the junction left unmatched. Looked up from germline, CDR1 is KGHSH and CDR2 is LQKENI. This CDR3 is built from 14 residues. CDR3 region: CASHAGGLGYEQYF. The CDR3, as DNA: TGTGCCAGCCACGCGGGGGGGCTCGGCTACGAGCAGTACTTC.

The V and J genes are TRBV15 and TRBJ1-2; possibly TRBD1 for D (6 bases). In germline, CDR1 is LNHNV, CDR2 YYDKDF (reference sequence). The CDR3 totals 14 residues. Trimming removed 3 bases at V and 7 bases at J, with 15 bases between. CDR3 sequence: CATSSGGGDGGYTF. Written as DNA, the CDR3 is TGTGCCACCAGCAGTGGAGGGGGGGATGGTGGCTACACCTTC. Together with reference TRBV15 and TRBJ1-2, the CDR3 gives the full variable domain: DAMVIQNPRYQVTQFGKPVTLSCSQTLNHNVMYWYQQKSSQAPKLLFHYYDKDFNNEADTPDNFQSRRPNTSFCFLDIRSPGLGDTAMYLCATSSGGGDGGYTFGSGTRLTVV.

The chain couples TRBV29-1 to TRBJ2-6; TRBD1 aligns across 8 bases. Germline trimming cut 6 bases from V and 3 bases from J; bases unmatched to any gene: 4. The V gene's germline CDR1 is SQVTM and CDR2 ANQGSEA. This CDR3 region has 14 residues. CDR3 in DNA: TGCAGCGTGACAGGGGAGAGTGGGGCCAACGTCCTGACTTTC. It translates to CSVTGESGANVLTF.

The gene calls are TRBV7-8 and TRBJ1-6, with TRBD1 matching 7 bases. V shed 5 bases, J shed 8 bases, and the junction held 9 bases outside the gene matches. CDR1 and CDR2 (germline): SGHVS, FQNEAQ. The CDR3 has 15 residues. The DNA of the CDR3 is TGTGCCAGCAGCATCATACAGGGGTGGGATTCACCCCTCCACTTT. Translation gives CASSIIQGWDSPLHF.

V is TRBV6-1 and J is TRBJ2-7; 8 nucleotides line up with TRBD2. J lost 3 bases, V lost 9 bases, and 13 bases had no gene match. The germline gives CDR1 MNHNS, CDR2 SASEGT. CDR3 length: 15 residues. The CDR3 DNA is TGTGCCAGTCACCGCAGTATAGCGGGACTCTACGAGCAGTACTTC. Its translation: CASHRSIAGLYEQYF.

J is TRBJ1-2 and V is TRBV4-3; tentative D call: TRBD1 (6 bases). CDR1 LGHNA and CDR2 YSLEER come from the germline V gene. The CDR3 is 15 residues long. Deletions cut 1 base from V and 4 bases from J, with 13 bases between. The CDR3: CASSQAPQGTYGYTF. The CDR3 nucleotides are TGCGCCAGCAGCCAAGCACCCCAGGGGACCTATGGCTACACCTTC.

The CDR3 sequence is CASTLGQTAAFF. The CDR3 nucleotides are TGTGCCAGTACCCTTGGACAGACCGCGGCTTTCTTT. The V gene is TRBV19, the J gene TRBJ1-1, with D perhaps TRBD1 (6 bases). CDR3 length equals 12 residues. Looked up from germline, CDR1 is LNHDA and CDR2 is SQIVND (reference sequence). V was trimmed by 7 bases and J by 11 bases, leaving 17 bases between them. Complete variable domain (other parts from reference TRBV19 and TRBJ1-1): DGGITQSPKYLFRKEGQNVTLSCEQNLNHDAMYWYRQDPGQGLRLIYYSQIVNDFQKGDIAEGYSVSREKKESFPLTVTSAQKNPTAFYLCASTLGQTAAFFGQGTRLTVV.